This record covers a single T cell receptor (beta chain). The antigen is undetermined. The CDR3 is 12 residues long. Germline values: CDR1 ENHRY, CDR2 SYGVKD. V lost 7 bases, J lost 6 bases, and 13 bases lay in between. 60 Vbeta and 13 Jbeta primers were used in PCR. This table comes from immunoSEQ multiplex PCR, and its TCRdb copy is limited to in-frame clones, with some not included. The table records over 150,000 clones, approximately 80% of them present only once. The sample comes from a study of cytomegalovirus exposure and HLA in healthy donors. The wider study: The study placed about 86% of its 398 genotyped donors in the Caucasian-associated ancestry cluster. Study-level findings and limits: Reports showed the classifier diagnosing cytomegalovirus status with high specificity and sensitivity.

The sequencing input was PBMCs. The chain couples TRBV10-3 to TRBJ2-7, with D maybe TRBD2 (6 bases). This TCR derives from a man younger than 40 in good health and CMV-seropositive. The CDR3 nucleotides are TGTGCCATCAAAGGAGGGGTGGTCGAGCAGTACTTC. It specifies CAIKGGVVEQYF.